The 14 T cell receptor beta chains given below trace back to one sample, sequenced in a study of shared clonotypes between healthy human individuals. Naive CD8 isolation took CD45RO-negative cells positively selected for CCR7 and excluded terminally differentiated effector memory CD45RA+ cells. Data came from immunoSEQ multiplex PCR; TCRdb stores just in-frame clones and leaves some out. The sample contains around 2.1 million clones, around 93% of which appear only once. Sequences were obtained from naive CD8+ T cells from PBMCs. The source of these receptors is a man younger than 35 in good health. Some clones in this sample may be carry-over from other donors' samples.

The V and J genes are TRBV9 and TRBJ2-1, with D possibly matching TRBD2 (6 bases). Trimming shortened V by 0 bases and J by 10 bases, and 17 bases separated the two germline ends. Germline V gene lookup returns CDR1 SGDLS and CDR2 YYNGEE. The CDR3 consists of 15 residues. This CDR3 reads CASSVVDSGAPEQFF. DNA of the CDR3: TGTGCCAGCAGCGTAGTCGATAGCGGAGCCCCCGAGCAGTTCTTC.

V is TRBV27 and J is TRBJ1-1; D remains ambiguous. The length of the CDR3 is 14 residues. Germline loops: CDR1 MNHEY, CDR2 SMNVEV (reference sequence). V shed 5 bases and J shed 1 base, with 11 bases lying between them. The CDR3 sequence: CASSLGVTNTEAFF. DNA of the CDR3: TGTGCCAGCAGTCTCGGGGTTACGAACACTGAAGCTTTCTTT.

The chain couples TRBV28 to TRBJ1-1, with D possibly matching TRBD1 (5 bases). This CDR3 has 13 amino acids. Germline assignment: CDR1 MDHEN and CDR2 SYDVKM. Trimming removed 7 bases from V and 4 bases from J, with 13 bases in between. The CDR3: CASNLQGSTEAFF. The CDR3 coding sequence is TGTGCCAGCAACCTTCAGGGCTCCACTGAAGCTTTCTTT.

The rearrangement links TRBV7-9 to TRBJ1-1; D is undetermined. The CDR3 loop spans 12 amino acids. Germline V gene sequence: CDR1 SEHNR, CDR2 FQNEAQ (reference sequence). V shed 4 bases and J shed 2 bases, with 5 bases lying between them. CDR3 sequence (DNA): TGTGCCAGCAGCTACACAAACACTGAAGCTTTCTTT. It codes for CASSYTNTEAFF. The full variable domain, in which reference TRBV7-9 and TRBJ1-1 provide the parts outside the CDR3, is DTGVSQNPRHKITKRGQNVTFRCDPISEHNRLYWYRQTLGQGPEFLTYFQNEAQLEKSRLLSDRFSAERPKGSFSTLEIQRTEQGDSAMYLCASSYTNTEAFFGQGTRLTVV.

V is TRBV19 and J is TRBJ1-3, with D possibly matching TRBD1 (5 bases). Germline V gene data show CDR1 as LNHDA and CDR2 as SQIVND (reference sequence). The V gene lost 10 bases and the J gene lost 8 bases, with 9 bases spanning the gap. There are 10 residues in the CDR3. The CDR3 DNA reads as TGTGCCACCCTACAGGACACCATATATTTT. Translating gives CATLQDTIYF.

V usage is TRBV11-2 and J usage is TRBJ2-7; D perhaps matches TRBD1 (5 bases). CDR1 SGHAT and CDR2 FQNNGV come from the germline V gene. The germline V and J ends were trimmed by 0 bases and 2 bases, with 17 bases remaining between them. This CDR3 has 17 amino acids. CDR3 DNA sequence: TGTGCCAGCAGCTTAGAGTTCAGGGTGGTGGGGCCCTACGAGCAGTACTTC. It specifies CASSLEFRVVGPYEQYF.

The genes are TRBV27 and TRBJ1-2; the D is unclear. The CDR3 extends over 15 amino acids. The V gene's germline CDR1 is MNHEY and CDR2 SMNVEV (reference sequence). The V end was cut by 0 bases, the J end by 4 bases, with 12 bases between. The DNA of the CDR3 is TGTGCCAGCAGTTTATCGGCTTATCGGCTCTATGGCTACACCTTC. Its translation: CASSLSAYRLYGYTF.

The chain recombines TRBV11-2 with TRBJ2-1; 8 bases match TRBD2. Germline values: CDR1 SGHAT, CDR2 FQNNGV. CDR3 length equals 15 residues. The junction had 12 bases not matched to a gene; V was cut back by 4 bases and J by 10 bases. The CDR3 DNA is TGTGCCAGCAGCTCGTCCCTGGTAGCGGGGTACGAGCAGTTCTTC. This gives the protein CASSSSLVAGYEQFF.

The gene calls are TRBV7-6 and TRBJ2-5; 8 bases line up with TRBD1. V gave up 10 bases and J gave up 1 base; unmatched junction bases: 5. Germline V gene sequence: CDR1 SGHVS, CDR2 FNYEAQ. The CDR3 has 13 residues. The CDR3 spells CATGGVPQETQYF. The CDR3 coding sequence is TGTGCCACAGGGGGCGTACCCCAAGAGACCCAGTACTTC.

This clone came up once. The sample has other DNA sequences that encode this CDR3 too. This chain links TRBV6-5 with TRBJ1-2; D call uncertain. The V gene lost 2 bases and the J gene lost 4 bases, with 8 bases spanning the gap. The CDR3 sequence is 13 residues long. The germline CDR1 and CDR2 sequences are MNHEY and SVGAGI. The CDR3 is CASSYSTGYGYTF. In DNA form, the CDR3 reads TGTGCCAGCAGTTACAGTACCGGCTATGGCTACACCTTC.

The chain combines TRBV29-1 with TRBJ2-7; TRBD1 matches at 10 bases. J was trimmed by 2 bases and V by 6 bases; bases with no gene match: 10. The CDR3 length is 15 residues. Germline V gene lookup returns CDR1 SQVTM and CDR2 ANQGSEA. This CDR3 reads CSVEKTGTGAYEQYF. CDR3 DNA: TGCAGCGTAGAGAAGACCGGGACAGGGGCCTACGAGCAGTACTTC.

CDR3 nucleotide sequence: TGTGCCAGCAGCTTAGCTCGTAGGGGGTATGGCAATCAGCCCCAGCATTTT. This encodes CASSLARRGYGNQPQHF. This chain joins TRBV7-8 and TRBJ1-5, with a possible D match to TRBD1 (6 bases). Germline V gene lookup returns CDR1 SGHVS and CDR2 FQNEAQ. V lost 0 bases to trimming and J lost 2 bases, with 14 bases between them. This CDR3 region has 17 residues.

The chain has TRBV10-2 and TRBJ2-3; 8 bases match TRBD1. The CDR3 loop spans 14 amino acids. V shed 6 bases, J shed 0 bases, and the junction held 2 bases outside the gene matches. Germline CDR1 reads WSHSY; CDR2 reads SAAADI. CDR3 region: CASSHRGSTDTQYF. The DNA for the CDR3 is TGCGCCAGCAGCCACAGGGGGAGCACAGATACGCAGTATTTT.

V is TRBV6-4 and J is TRBJ2-7; TRBD2 aligns across 9 bases. The CDR3 contains 15 residues. CDR1 is MRHNA, CDR2 SNTAGT, per germline. The V gene end was trimmed by 3 bases and the J gene end by 4 bases; junction bases not matched to a gene: 7. The CDR3 nucleotides are TGTGCCAGCAGTGAGTATCCTAGCGGGACGTACGAGCAGTACTTC. Protein sequence: CASSEYPSGTYEQYF.